This T cell receptor (beta chain) was identified during a study of identical twins. This clonotype was detected a few times. With 0 bases removed from V and 7 bases from J, the gap between germline ends came to 16 bases. Germline V gene sequence: CDR1 LGHNT, CDR2 FRNRAP. The CDR3 extends over 16 amino acids. TCRdb called the 5' RACE reads again in MiXCR, with one record for every CDR3 protein. Here the sample spans about 340,000 distinct CDR3 sequences, 9% being singletons. The clonotype comes from a woman aged 45-65 years in good health. The V gene is TRBV12-5, the J gene TRBJ2-1; D uncertain. The sample was naive T cells sorted from blood. The CDR3 loop is CASGLVRAQEMNEQFF. CDR3 coding DNA: TGTGCTAGTGGTTTGGTCCGAGCCCAGGAGATGAATGAGCAGTTCTTC.